The 27 T cell receptor beta chains in this list originate from one sample, sequenced in a study of T cells in Graves' hyperthyroidism and ophthalmopathy. The source material, RNA transcripts, was used to amplify TCR beta CDR3 regions. A first-round RT-PCR of the TCR CDR3 used the HTBI primer set. TCRdb reprocessed the multiplex PCR reads with MiXCR, giving one entry per CDR3 protein. The repertoire holds roughly 400,000 distinct CDR3 sequences, with about 25% as singletons. The specimen sequenced was blood. All receptors come from a man aged 45-60 years with Graves' hyperthyroidism.

V gene TRBV29-1 combines with J gene TRBJ2-5; 7 bases map to TRBD2. CDR3 size: 14 residues. Germline V gene data show CDR1 as SQVTM and CDR2 as ANQGSEA. V gave up 4 bases and J gave up 1 base; unmatched junction bases: 6. This CDR3 reads CSVGDTGGQETQYF. Written as DNA, the CDR3 is TGCAGCGTTGGGGATACGGGGGGCCAAGAGACCCAGTACTTC.

In its sample, this clonotype was seen a few times. The CDR3 coding sequence is TGTGCCAGCAGCTCTAGCGGGGGGGGAACAGATACGCAGTATTTT. This encodes CASSSSGGGTDTQYF. The chain combines TRBV7-3 with TRBJ2-3, with 12 nucleotides matching TRBD2. This CDR3 has 15 amino acids. V trimming: 4 bases; J trimming: 3 bases; junction bases outside the gene matches: 2. From germline, CDR1 is SGHTA and CDR2 FQGTGA.

This clonotype has just one count. J is TRBJ2-2 and V is TRBV7-3, with 8 bases that match TRBD1. CDR1 and CDR2 (germline): SGHTA, FQGTGA. This CDR3 region has 15 residues. V was pared by 5 bases and J by 7 bases, with 9 bases of the junction left unmatched. The CDR3 bases are TGTGCCAGCAGCCCCAGGCCAGGGGGCGTCGGGGAGCTGTTTTTT. Translating it yields CASSPRPGGVGELFF.

The chain couples TRBV7-7 to TRBJ2-5, with D perhaps being TRBD1 or TRBD2 (5 bases each). This CDR3 comprises 14 residues. CDR1 is SSHAT and CDR2 is FNYEAQ in the germline V gene (reference sequence). V dropped 0 bases and J dropped 10 bases, with 15 bases sitting between them. DNA for the CDR3: TGTGCCAGCAGCTTAGCGTGGGGGACGGTGGACCAGTACTTC. Amino acid sequence: CASSLAWGTVDQYF.

In its sample, this clonotype was seen many times. This chain links TRBV11-2 with TRBJ2-7; TRBD2 agrees at 8 bases. Germline CDR1 and CDR2: SGHAT and FQNNGV. CDR3 size: 14 residues. The V gene end was trimmed by 1 base and the J gene end by 2 bases; junction bases not matched to a gene: 1. The CDR3 sequence: CASSLVAGPYEQYF. Here the CDR3 DNA reads TGTGCCAGCAGCTTAGTAGCGGGGCCCTACGAGCAGTACTTC.

As DNA, the CDR3 is TGCGCCAGCAGCATCGGGACTTCAGGGGGGACCCAGTACTTC. Translation: CASSIGTSGGTQYF. The chain couples TRBV5-1 to TRBJ2-5; possible D gene TRBD1, 7 bases. CDR3 length equals 14 residues. V was pared by 4 bases and J by 7 bases, with 17 bases between. Germline V gene lookup returns CDR1 SGHRS and CDR2 YFSETQ.

J is TRBJ2-1 and V is TRBV5-6; 8 bases are shared with TRBD1. The CDR3 runs 15 residues. With V trimmed by 6 bases and J by 4 bases, 9 bases remained unmatched. Germline assignment: CDR1 SGHDT and CDR2 YYEEEE. CDR3 in DNA: TGTGCCAGCACCCCGGACAGGGATTTATACAATGAGCAGTTCTTC. It encodes CASTPDRDLYNEQFF.

Turning to this clonotype: The DNA is left out, because the CDR3 cannot be placed on it with certainty; the CDR3 is given as TCRdb lists it. V gene TRBV7-8 combines with J gene TRBJ2-7; the D segment call TRBD2 is taken from the table without a DNA check. CDR1 is SGHVS, CDR2 FQNEAQ, per germline. Counting both end residues, the CDR3 totals 22 amino acids. This CDR3 reads CASSFYICSAINGISGSYEQYF.

This clonotype was seen more than once but under ten times. V gene TRBV28 combines with J gene TRBJ2-2; 11 bases align to TRBD2. Germline assignment: CDR1 MDHEN and CDR2 SYDVKM. The V segment lost 4 bases and the J segment 5 bases; nucleotides outside the gene matches: 12. CDR3 size: 18 residues. The CDR3 here is CASSSTHGTSGQTGELFF. The CDR3 DNA reads TGTGCCAGCAGTTCCACCCACGGGACTAGCGGACAGACCGGGGAGCTGTTTTTT.

A few counts support this clonotype. This sequence joins TRBV4-2 and TRBJ1-2; D ambiguous. Per germline, CDR1 LGHNA and CDR2 YNFKEQ. The CDR3 length is 18 residues. Trimming stripped 4 bases from V and 1 base from J, with 22 bases between. CDR3 sequence (DNA): TGTGCCAGCAGCCGTAAACCCCAAGCTCGGGATTGTAACTATGGCTACACCTTC. It encodes CASSRKPQARDCNYGYTF.

This clonotype was seen repeatedly, ten times or more. CDR3 in DNA: TGTGCCAGCTCACCTACGGGAAGCTCCTACGAGCAGTACTTC. This encodes CASSPTGSSYEQYF. V is TRBV18 and J is TRBJ2-7, with D maybe TRBD2 (5 bases). From germline, CDR1 is KGHSH and CDR2 LQKENI. V was pared by 3 bases and J by 0 bases, with 9 bases between. The CDR3 is 14 residues long.

The rearrangement uses TRBV6-5 and TRBJ1-2; D possibly corresponds to TRBD1 (6 bases). CDR1 MNHEY and CDR2 SVGAGI come from the germline V gene. Between the trimmed V and J ends, which lost 6 bases and 4 bases, there was a span of 12 bases. The CDR3 contains 13 residues. CDR3 sequence: CASRYRDAYGYTF. The DNA for the CDR3 is TGTGCCAGCAGATACAGGGATGCCTATGGCTACACCTTC.

The V call is TRBV29-1, the J call TRBJ2-5, with 10 nucleotides matching TRBD1. V shed 6 bases, J shed 0 bases, and the junction held 4 bases outside the gene matches. This CDR3 is 14 amino acids long. The germline gives CDR1 SQVTM, CDR2 ANQGSEA. The CDR3 spells CSVRDRGYQETQYF. The CDR3 nucleotides read TGCAGCGTCCGGGACAGGGGATACCAAGAGACCCAGTACTTC.

This clonotype was detected ten times or more. V usage is TRBV7-9 and J usage is TRBJ2-7; 7 positions match TRBD2. The germline CDR1 and CDR2 sequences are SEHNR and FQNEAQ (reference sequence). The V segment lost 4 bases and the J segment 3 bases; nucleotides outside the gene matches: 3. The CDR3 totals 13 residues. CDR3 region: CASSSSGIYEQYF. DNA for the CDR3: TGTGCCAGCAGCTCCAGCGGGATCTACGAGCAGTACTTC. Full variable domain (outside the CDR3, taken from reference TRBV7-9 and TRBJ2-7): DTGVSQNPRHKITKRGQNVTFRCDPISEHNRLYWYRQTLGQGPEFLTYFQNEAQLEKSRLLSDRFSAERPKGSFSTLEIQRTEQGDSAMYLCASSSSGIYEQYFGPGTRLTVT.

The sample holds many counts of this clonotype. V and J are TRBV2 and TRBJ2-1; 7 bases line up with TRBD1. This CDR3 has 15 amino acids. After removal of 1 base from V and 4 bases from J, the junction contained 4 bases not matched to a gene. Germline values: CDR1 SNHLY, CDR2 FYNNEI. The CDR3 is CASSEEGAVYNEQFF. The CDR3 nucleotides read TGTGCCAGCAGTGAAGAGGGGGCCGTATACAATGAGCAGTTCTTC.

The genes are TRBV12-3 or TRBV12-4 and TRBJ2-2; 12 nucleotides align to TRBD2. This CDR3 region has 15 residues. V dropped 4 bases and J dropped 7; count of bases not matched to a gene: 4. The CDR3 DNA is TGTGCCAGCAGTTCTAGCGGGAGGGACGGCGGGGAGCTGTTTTTT. This codes for CASSSSGRDGGELFF.

CDR3 sequence (DNA): TGTGCCAGTAGTATGGGACTAGCAACCTACGAGCAGTACTTC. Amino acid sequence: CASSMGLATYEQYF. The chain is built from TRBV19 and TRBJ2-7, with 9 bases that match TRBD2. V shed 3 bases and J 2 bases; nucleotides not matched to a gene: 2. The length of the CDR3 is 14 residues. In germline, CDR1 is LNHDA, CDR2 SQIVND (reference sequence).

This clonotype was seen once. This chain connects TRBV7-2 to TRBJ1-4; D not certain. Germline values: CDR1 SGHTA, CDR2 FQGNSA. The V gene lost 5 bases and the J gene lost 8 bases, with 15 bases spanning the gap. CDR3 length: 14 amino acids. In nucleotides, the CDR3 is TGTGCCAGCAGCCAAGACGTGGGAGGGGAAAAACTGTTTTTT. Its protein product is CASSQDVGGEKLFF.

The rearrangement joins TRBV4-1 to TRBJ2-1; 7 bases line up with TRBD1. The junction had 4 bases not matched to a gene; V was cut back by 0 bases and J by 5 bases. CDR3 length: 15 residues. Per germline, CDR1 MGHRA and CDR2 YSYEKL. The CDR3 nucleotides are TGCGCCAGCAGCCAAGATACAGGGGTCCACAATGAGCAGTTCTTC. Translated: CASSQDTGVHNEQFF.

This clonotype showed up many times. This chain connects TRBV11-3 to TRBJ2-5; D remains unclear. CDR3 length equals 14 residues. Germline V CDR1 and CDR2: SGHNT, YENEEA. V lost 5 bases, J lost 5 bases, and 15 bases lay in between. As DNA, the CDR3 is TGTGCCAGCAGCATCGAAGGGTGGATCGAGACCCAGTACTTC. It yields the protein CASSIEGWIETQYF.

CDR3 DNA: TGTGCCAGCCGACTAGCGGTAAGCACAGATACGCAGTATTTT. Protein product: CASRLAVSTDTQYF. The rearrangement uses TRBV11-1 and TRBJ2-3; the match to TRBD2 covers 9 bases. CDR3 length equals 14 residues. Germline V CDR1 and CDR2: SGHAT, FQDESV (reference sequence). V shed 8 bases and J 0 bases; nucleotides not matched to a gene: 3.

This clonotype occurred many times. V gene TRBV12-3 or TRBV12-4 combines with J gene TRBJ1-1, with D uncertain. The CDR3 is 12 residues long. Trimming pared 8 bases from V and 3 bases from J, leaving 10 bases between. The DNA of the CDR3 is TGTGCCAGCCGACCCTCGGACACTGAAGCTTTCTTT. It encodes CASRPSDTEAFF.

This clonotype was seen ten or more times. The chain employs TRBV7-3 and TRBJ2-1; 9 positions match TRBD2. The CDR3 sequence is 15 residues long. Per the germline V gene, CDR1 is SGHTA and CDR2 is FQGTGA. The J segment lost 6 bases and the V segment lost 0 bases, leaving 3 bases of the junction unmatched. The CDR3 coding sequence is TGTGCCAGCAGCTTAACTAGCGGGAGATCCAATGAGCAGTTCTTC. Amino acid sequence: CASSLTSGRSNEQFF.

The J gene is TRBJ2-3, the V gene TRBV29-1; D is uncertain. V was cut by 4 bases and J by 3 bases, with 17 bases left in between. The length of the CDR3 is 15 residues. Germline CDR1 and CDR2: SQVTM and ANQGSEA. Written as DNA, the CDR3 is TGCAGCGTTGGGTTCGAGGCTGTGGGGACAGATACGCAGTATTTT. This sequence encodes CSVGFEAVGTDTQYF.

Many counts were recorded for this clonotype. The V and J genes are TRBV2 and TRBJ2-1, with TRBD2 matching over 9 bases. Per the germline V gene, CDR1 is SNHLY and CDR2 is FYNNEI. The V segment lost 4 bases and the J segment 5 bases; nucleotides outside the gene matches: 6. The CDR3 contains 15 residues. In DNA, the CDR3 is TGTGCCAGCAGTGGCGGGGCTAGCGGGGACAATGAGCAGTTCTTC. This codes for CASSGGASGDNEQFF.

With respect to this clonotype: A much larger clone differs by one base, so this may be a read error. The V and J genes are TRBV18 and TRBJ1-5; 9 bases map to TRBD1. Germline loops: CDR1 KGHSH, CDR2 LQKENI. The CDR3 totals 15 residues. The junction had 10 bases not matched to a gene; V was cut back by 4 bases and J by 9 bases. The DNA for the CDR3 is TGTGCCAGCTCACGCGGGACAGGGACGAGTCGGCCCCAGCATTTT. It codes for CASSRGTGTSRPQHF.

V gene TRBV12-3 or TRBV12-4 combines with J gene TRBJ1-3; maybe TRBD1 (5 bases). The V end was cut by 1 base, the J end by 2 bases, with 12 bases between. This CDR3 contains 16 residues. Here the CDR3 reads CASSLGQGDAGNTIYF. The CDR3, as DNA: TGTGCCAGCAGTTTAGGACAAGGGGATGCTGGAAACACCATATATTTT.